This TCR beta chain stems from a study of cytomegalovirus exposure and HLA in healthy donors. PCR primers comprised 60 Vbeta and 13 Jbeta primers. The assay was immunoSEQ multiplex PCR, and TCRdb's table has in-frame clones only and misses some. In the table there are more than 75,000 clones, approximately 75% of which are singletons. As regards this clone: Antigen: not known.

Points from the study as a whole: There were a few CMV-associated chains whose specificity for CMV antigens was confirmed in vitro. About 87% or about 30% of the time was how often most TCR beta V segments were productive, according to an earlier analysis. The classifier reportedly diagnosed cytomegalovirus status with high sensitivity and specificity. TRBV6-2, TRBV6-3 and other indistinguishable V segments were excluded.

V lost 4 bases and J 6 bases, leaving 12 bases between the germline ends. The CDR3 has 14 amino acids. Germline V gene lookup returns CDR1 SGHTA and CDR2 FQGNSA. The sample consisted of PBMCs. This TCR was recovered from a woman in her thirties or forties in good health and CMV-seronegative. V usage is TRBV7-2 and J usage is TRBJ2-2, with D possibly TRBD2 on 5 matching bases. CDR3 sequence (DNA): TGTGCCAGCAGCTCCTCTTCTAGCTCCGGGGAGCTGTTTTTT. Its translation: CASSSSSSSGELFF.